This TCR beta chain emerged from a study of graft-versus-host responses after intestinal transplantation. Per germline, CDR1 MDHEN and CDR2 SYDVKM. V lost 4 bases and J lost 2, with 13 bases in between. CDR3 length equals 15 residues. Measured with immunoSEQ multiplex PCR; TCRdb has only the in-frame clones, and not every one. Among around 90,000 clones listed, approximately 92% were seen once. On this clone itself: Its antigen is still unknown.

Study-wide findings and caveats: In recipient marrow, GvH clones were found, and some appeared first in ileum or blood.

The sequencing here drew on unstimulated CD8+ T cells sorted from spleen or lymph node cells, taken before transplant. V and J are TRBV28 and TRBJ2-3; maybe TRBD2 (5 bases). This TCR came from a human donor who was the organ donor for an intestinal transplant. The CDR3 reads CASSSPDSPTDTQYF. DNA of the CDR3: TGTGCCAGCAGTTCTCCGGACTCCCCCACAGATACGCAGTATTTT.